These 28 T cell receptor beta chains were all obtained from the same sample, sequenced in a study of shared clonotypes between healthy human individuals. This table comes from immunoSEQ multiplex PCR, and its TCRdb copy is limited to in-frame clones, with some not included. The repertoire has 2 million to 2.5 million clones, more than 80% of them found once; the top ten carry 0.3% to 0.4%. Sequenced: naive CD4+ T cells from PBMCs. Documented subset: CD45RA+ positively selected. The source of these receptors is a man aged 18 to 35 in good health. Some clones in this sample may be carry-over from other donors' samples.

The J gene is TRBJ2-5, the V gene TRBV7-9; unclear D gene. Looked up from germline, CDR1 is SEHNR and CDR2 is FQNEAQ (reference sequence). V was clipped by 5 bases and J by 1 base, with 17 bases between them. The CDR3 totals 16 residues. CDR3 residues: CASSPTIRLGQETQYF. The CDR3 region has the DNA TGTGCCAGCAGCCCAACAATAAGGCTTGGCCAAGAGACCCAGTACTTC.

This chain joins TRBV11-3 and TRBJ2-1, with D uncertain. V was pared by 2 bases and J by 8 bases, with 13 bases between. The CDR3 covers 14 residues. Per germline, CDR1 SGHNT and CDR2 YENEEA. The CDR3 is CASSLRNAWDEQFF. DNA for the CDR3: TGTGCCAGCAGCTTAAGGAACGCGTGGGATGAGCAGTTCTTC.

A few counts support this clone. Other DNA sequences in this sample translate to the same CDR3. V and J are TRBV5-1 and TRBJ1-1; 7 nucleotides align to TRBD1. J was trimmed by 4 bases and V by 0 bases; bases with no gene match: 3. Germline V CDR1 and CDR2: SGHRS, YFSETQ. The length of the CDR3 is 14 residues. The CDR3 is CASSLGSGGTEAFF. Written as DNA, the CDR3 is TGCGCCAGCAGCTTGGGTTCAGGGGGCACTGAAGCTTTCTTT. The variable domain in full, completed from reference TRBV5-1 and TRBJ1-1, reads KAGVTQTPRYLIKTRGQQVTLSCSPISGHRSVSWYQQTPGQGLQFLFEYFSETQRNKGNFPGRFSGRQFSNSRSEMNVSTLELGDSALYLCASSLGSGGTEAFFGQGTRLTVV.

The chain uses TRBV11-3 and TRBJ2-7; 9 positions agree with TRBD2. The CDR3 length is 14 residues. V lost 1 base, J lost 5 bases, and 3 bases stayed unmatched. Germline lookup yields CDR1 SGHNT and CDR2 YENEEA. The CDR3 bases are TGTGCCAGCAGCTTAGGCTTAGCGGGAGACGAGCAGTACTTC. This encodes CASSLGLAGDEQYF. Complete variable domain (other parts from reference TRBV11-3 and TRBJ2-7): EAGVVQSPRYKIIEKKQPVAFWCNPISGHNTLYWYLQNLGQGPELLIRYENEEAVDDSQLPKDRFSAERLKGVDSTLKIQPAELGDSAVYLCASSLGLAGDEQYFGPGTRLTVT.

The J gene is TRBJ2-3, the V gene TRBV9, with D unresolved. Trimming stripped 0 bases from V and 4 bases from J, with 9 bases between. Germline V CDR1 and CDR2: SGDLS, YYNGEE. This CDR3 has 14 residues. The chain's CDR3 is CASSVVDSPDTQYF. Here the CDR3 DNA reads TGTGCCAGCAGCGTAGTAGACTCTCCAGATACGCAGTATTTT.

The chain links TRBV19 to TRBJ1-2; a weak D match, TRBD1 (6 bases). The CDR3 sequence is 15 residues long. Trimming shortened V by 3 bases and J by 4 bases, and 15 bases separated the two germline ends. Germline V lookup: CDR1 LNHDA, CDR2 SQIVND (reference sequence). CDR3 nucleotides: TGTGCCAGTAGTATGCGAAATCAGGGGTCCTATGGCTACACCTTC. Translating it yields CASSMRNQGSYGYTF.

This rearrangement joins TRBV7-2 to TRBJ1-3; a weak D match, TRBD1 (6 bases). CDR1 and CDR2 from the germline V gene are SGHTA and FQGNSA. This CDR3 is built from 16 residues. V was shortened by 1 base and J by 0 bases, with 10 bases between the two germline ends. The CDR3 is CASSLVSRGSGNTIYF. As DNA, the CDR3 is TGTGCCAGCAGCTTAGTGAGCAGGGGCTCTGGAAACACCATATATTTT.

This rearrangement joins TRBV4-1 to TRBJ1-3; 7 nucleotides line up with TRBD1. J gave up 0 bases and V 4 bases, and 12 bases lay outside the gene matches. Germline-derived CDR1 and CDR2 are MGHRA and YSYEKL. The CDR3 has 18 residues. CDR3 coding DNA: TGCGCCAGCAGCCTCGATAGGACAGGCCCGAGCTCTGGAAACACCATATATTTT. It translates to CASSLDRTGPSSGNTIYF.

The rearrangement joins TRBV30 to TRBJ2-1; no clear D gene. The CDR3 length is 15 residues. Germline loops: CDR1 GTSNPN, CDR2 SVGIG (reference sequence). Between the trimmed V and J ends, which lost 0 bases and 1 base, there was a span of 10 bases. CDR3 DNA: TGTGCCTGGAGTGTACTATCCTCGTCCTACAATGAGCAGTTCTTC. Encoded protein: CAWSVLSSSYNEQFF.

This clone was recorded a few times. The chain employs TRBV30 and TRBJ1-1; D is unclear. The length of the CDR3 is 14 residues. V lost 1 base to trimming and J lost 0 bases, with 9 bases between them. From germline, CDR1 is GTSNPN and CDR2 SVGIG (reference sequence). CDR3 sequence (DNA): TGTGCCTGGAGTGGGTTGGCCATGAACACTGAAGCTTTCTTT. It codes for CAWSGLAMNTEAFF. The complete variable domain, with remaining parts taken from reference TRBV30 and TRBJ1-1, reads SQTIHQWPATLVQPVGSPLSLECTVEGTSNPNLYWYRQAAGRGLQLLFYSVGIGQISSEVPQNLSASRPQDRQFILSSKKLLLSDSGFYLCAWSGLAMNTEAFFGQGTRLTVV.

V and J are TRBV7-8 and TRBJ2-5, with TRBD1 identical over 9 bases. In germline, CDR1 is SGHVS, CDR2 FQNEAQ. With 1 base clipped from V and 5 bases from J, the junction kept 5 bases outside the gene matches. The CDR3 covers 15 residues. DNA for the CDR3: TGTGCCAGCAGCTTAGGGACAGGGGTCGGGGAGACCCAGTACTTC. Amino acid sequence: CASSLGTGVGETQYF. The variable domain in full, completed from reference TRBV7-8 and TRBJ2-5, reads GAGVSQSPRYKVAKRGQDVALRCDPISGHVSLFWYQQALGQGPEFLTYFQNEAQLDKSGLPSDRFFAERPEGSVSTLKIQRTQQEDSAVYLCASSLGTGVGETQYFGPGTRLLVL.

This rearrangement joins TRBV12-2 to TRBJ1-5; TRBD1, the table's D call, was not compared with the DNA. TRBV12-2 is listed as a pseudogene. This CDR3 spans 15 amino acids. In DNA form, the CDR3 reads TGTGCAAGTCGAGGGACAGGCTATAGCAATCAGCCCCAGCATTTT. It is translated as CASRGTGYSNQPQHF.

CDR3 sequence reads: CASSLIASLNTEAFF. CDR3 nucleotide sequence: TGTGCCAGCAGTTTAATAGCCAGCCTGAACACTGAAGCTTTCTTT. The chain uses TRBV28 and TRBJ1-1; no firm D call. Germline CDR1 and CDR2: MDHEN and SYDVKM. This CDR3 region has 15 residues. V lost 2 bases, J lost 0 bases, and 10 bases lay in between.

The V gene is TRBV7-8, the J gene TRBJ1-5; the D gene is possibly TRBD1 (5 bases). Germline assignment: CDR1 SGHVS and CDR2 FQNEAQ. The V end was cut by 1 base, the J end by 0 bases, with 13 bases between. This CDR3 has 17 amino acids. CDR3 sequence reads: CASSLEFRVNSNQPQHF. DNA of the CDR3: TGTGCCAGCAGCTTAGAGTTCAGGGTCAATAGCAATCAGCCCCAGCATTTT.

This clone has only one observation. V gene TRBV6-4 combines with J gene TRBJ2-1, with TRBD1 as a possible D gene (6 bases). Germline V gives CDR1 MRHNA, CDR2 SNTAGT. This CDR3 contains 15 residues. The germline V and J ends were trimmed by 11 bases and 3 bases, with 20 bases remaining between them. CDR3 residues: CAGANYRVVYNEQFF. The CDR3 nucleotides read TGTGCCGGGGCCAATTACAGGGTGGTCTACAATGAGCAGTTCTTC.

V gene TRBV14 combines with J gene TRBJ1-4; no firm D call. Germline V gene sequence: CDR1 SGHDN, CDR2 FVKESK. Trimming pared 2 bases from V and 3 bases from J, leaving 10 bases between. The CDR3 length is 15 residues. The CDR3 reads CASSQQPVANEKLFF. Here the CDR3 DNA reads TGTGCCAGCAGCCAACAACCTGTGGCTAATGAAAAACTGTTTTTT.

This rearrangement joins TRBV2 to TRBJ2-2; weak D call: TRBD1 (5 bases). This CDR3 is 15 amino acids long. V was clipped by 4 bases and J by 0 bases, with 9 bases between them. Germline lookup yields CDR1 SNHLY and CDR2 FYNNEI. The DNA for the CDR3 is TGTGCCAGCAGTGGACAGAGATCGAACACCGGGGAGCTGTTTTTT. Translating it yields CASSGQRSNTGELFF.

With respect to this clone: The sample has other DNA sequences that encode this CDR3 too. The chain combines TRBV5-4 with TRBJ1-5; 7 nucleotides align to TRBD1. V trimming: 5 bases; J trimming: 5 bases; junction bases outside the gene matches: 4. CDR3 size: 13 residues. Germline V CDR1 and CDR2: SGHNT, YYREEE (reference sequence). The CDR3 loop is CASSQDRDQPQHF. The CDR3 region has the DNA TGTGCCAGCAGTCAAGACAGGGATCAGCCCCAGCATTTT.

In this sample, this clone turned up once. Other DNA sequences in this sample translate to the same CDR3. The V call is TRBV7-3, the J call TRBJ1-5; D not certain. The V end was cut by 0 bases, the J end by 4 bases, with 4 bases between. Germline V gene data show CDR1 as SGHTA and CDR2 as FQGTGA. This CDR3 comprises 13 residues. DNA for the CDR3: TGTGCCAGCAGCTTAACCCGTAATCAGCCCCAGCATTTT. The encoded protein is CASSLTRNQPQHF.

This clone came up a few times. Additional DNA sequences in this sample encode the identical CDR3. This rearrangement joins TRBV2 to TRBJ1-2; D perhaps matches TRBD1 (5 bases). Germline V lookup: CDR1 SNHLY, CDR2 FYNNEI. The CDR3 has 12 amino acids. Trimming removed 4 bases at V and 4 bases at J, with 7 bases between. The CDR3 region is CASSGQGYGYTF. CDR3 DNA sequence: TGTGCCAGCAGTGGGCAGGGCTATGGCTACACCTTC.

CDR3 residues: CASRDRSWSDTQYF. In DNA form, the CDR3 reads TGTGCCAGCAGAGATCGATCGTGGTCAGATACGCAGTATTTT. J is TRBJ2-3 and V is TRBV6-5; D not resolved. Germline V gene sequence: CDR1 MNHEY, CDR2 SVGAGI. The CDR3 totals 14 residues. V lost 6 bases, J lost 4 bases, and 14 bases lay in between.

The chain carries TRBV5-8 and TRBJ1-5; D may be TRBD1 (5 bases). Germline V gene lookup returns CDR1 SGHTS and CDR2 YDEGEE. V was clipped by 3 bases and J by 9 bases, with 16 bases between them. The CDR3 extends over 14 amino acids. The CDR3 sequence is CASSSYGAPGPQHF. In nucleotides, the CDR3 is TGTGCCAGCAGCTCCTATGGGGCCCCAGGGCCCCAGCATTTT.

As concerns this clone: The identical CDR3 is also encoded by other nucleotide sequences in the sample. The chain joins TRBV18 to TRBJ2-7; D gene ambiguous. Trimming stripped 1 base from V and 2 bases from J, with 9 bases between. The CDR3 sequence is 14 residues long. Germline-derived CDR1 and CDR2 are KGHSH and LQKENI. The DNA for the CDR3 is TGTGCCAGCTCACCACGGGGTCAAGCCTACGAGCAGTACTTC. Translating it yields CASSPRGQAYEQYF.

In this sample, this clone turned up once. The CDR3, as DNA: TGTGCCAGCAGTTCCCCCGCTAGCGGGAGGGCCGGGGGGGCAGATACGCAGTATTTT. It translates to CASSSPASGRAGGADTQYF. This chain links TRBV28 with TRBJ2-3; 12 bases align to TRBD2. The trim removed 4 bases at V and 4 bases at J, leaving 15 bases unmatched. The germline CDR1 and CDR2 sequences are MDHEN and SYDVKM. The CDR3 spans 19 residues.

J is TRBJ2-7 and V is TRBV5-1; 7 bases line up with TRBD2. J gave up 3 bases and V 0 bases, and 15 bases lay outside the gene matches. The CDR3 is 18 amino acids. In germline, CDR1 is SGHRS, CDR2 YFSETQ. This CDR3 reads CASSLGQGPGGSFYEQYF. The CDR3 DNA reads TGCGCCAGCAGCTTGGGGCAGGGTCCGGGCGGGAGTTTCTACGAGCAGTACTTC.

This clone was found a few times. Different DNA sequences within this sample yield the same CDR3. The chain has TRBV28 and TRBJ1-1; D perhaps matches TRBD1 (6 bases). V gave up 2 bases and J gave up 0 bases, with 7 bases separating them. The CDR3 extends over 14 amino acids. Germline V gene data show CDR1 as MDHEN and CDR2 as SYDVKM. The CDR3 sequence is CASSLGGLNTEAFF. The CDR3 DNA sequence: TGTGCCAGCAGTTTAGGGGGCTTGAACACTGAAGCTTTCTTT.

This clone came up once. This sequence joins TRBV18 and TRBJ1-4, with 7 bases that match TRBD1. The germline V gene encodes CDR1 KGHSH and CDR2 LQKENI. With 3 bases clipped from V and 8 bases from J, the junction kept 3 bases outside the gene matches. The CDR3 extends over 13 amino acids. The CDR3 sequence: CASSPLDREKLFF. The CDR3 nucleotides read TGTGCCAGCTCACCCCTGGACAGGGAAAAACTGTTTTTT.

In this sample, this clone turned up once. The V gene is TRBV7-2, the J gene TRBJ2-2; weak D call: TRBD2 (5 bases). Germline V gene sequence: CDR1 SGHTA, CDR2 FQGNSA. V shed 5 bases and J shed 2 bases, with 15 bases lying between them. The CDR3 runs 16 residues. The CDR3, as DNA: TGTGCCAGCAGCCTAACCGGGATTTCCAACACCGGGGAGCTGTTTTTT. Translating gives CASSLTGISNTGELFF. The whole variable domain, filled in from reference TRBV7-2 and TRBJ2-2, reads GAGVSQSPSNKVTEKGKDVELRCDPISGHTALYWYRQSLGQGLEFLIYFQGNSAPDKSGLPSDRFSAERTGGSVSTLTIQRTQQEDSAVYLCASSLTGISNTGELFFGEGSRLTVL.